One sample yielded the 27 T cell receptor beta chains listed below, sequenced in a study of blood T cell repertoires in COVID-19. The table came from immunoSEQ multiplex PCR; TCRdb's copy has only in-frame clones and leaves some out. The sample records approximately 93,000 clones, about 76% being singletons. Input material: peripheral blood. The receptor source for this set is a woman aged 80 or over with acute or convalescent COVID-19.

This clone was observed once. The chain has TRBV19 and TRBJ2-7; 12 positions match TRBD1. From germline, CDR1 is LNHDA and CDR2 SQIVND (reference sequence). The CDR3 is made up of 16 amino acids. Trimming cost V 3 bases and J 7 bases; bases outside gene matches: 10. The CDR3 DNA reads as TGTGCCAGTAGTATTTCCGTGGGACAGGGGGCGAGTGAGCAGTACTTC. Its translation: CASSISVGQGASEQYF.

The gene calls are TRBV5-5 and TRBJ1-1; the D gene is possibly TRBD1 (6 bases). From germline, CDR1 is SGHKS and CDR2 YYEKEE (reference sequence). The CDR3 has 14 amino acids. V gave up 6 bases and J gave up 4 bases, with 16 bases separating them. CDR3 in amino acids: CASISNGGSTEAFF. The CDR3 coding sequence is TGTGCCAGCATCTCAAATGGGGGCTCCACTGAAGCTTTCTTT.

The chain's CDR3 is CASSLDRDLGEQYF. CDR3 DNA sequence: TGTGCCAGCAGTCTGGACAGGGATCTCGGGGAGCAGTACTTC. The chain combines TRBV2 with TRBJ2-7; 8 nucleotides match TRBD1. This CDR3 has 14 residues. Germline values: CDR1 SNHLY, CDR2 FYNNEI. V gave up 5 bases and J gave up 7 bases; unmatched junction bases: 10.

Only a few counts were recorded for this clone. The rearrangement links TRBV19 to TRBJ2-2; 7 bases match TRBD2. V dropped 4 bases and J dropped 4; count of bases not matched to a gene: 3. The CDR3 is made up of 14 amino acids. Per germline, CDR1 LNHDA and CDR2 SQIVND (reference sequence). The CDR3 coding sequence is TGTGCCAGTAGTACGACTAGCAGCACCGGGGAGCTGTTTTTT. Translated: CASSTTSSTGELFF.

This clone appeared many times. The chain carries TRBV29-1 and TRBJ2-7; TRBD1 agrees at 8 bases. This CDR3 comprises 15 residues. Germline lookup yields CDR1 SQVTM and CDR2 ANQGSEA. Losses at the gene ends were 0 bases for V and 4 bases for J; bases not matched to a gene: 8. This CDR3 reads CSVEDGDRRGYEQYF. CDR3 nucleotides: TGCAGCGTTGAAGATGGGGACAGGAGGGGTTACGAGCAGTACTTC.

The chain employs TRBV6-6 and TRBJ2-5; TRBD2 aligns across 8 bases. Germline V gives CDR1 MNHNY, CDR2 SVGAGI (reference sequence). The CDR3 is made up of 15 amino acids. V was pared by 3 bases and J by 4 bases, with 7 bases of the junction left unmatched. The CDR3 sequence: CASSYEVAGLETQYF. Written as DNA, the CDR3 is TGTGCCAGCAGTTATGAAGTAGCGGGGTTAGAGACCCAGTACTTC.

The chain employs TRBV30 and TRBJ2-7; 7 bases agree with TRBD1. This CDR3 is 11 amino acids long. CDR1 and CDR2 from the germline V gene are GTSNPN and SVGIG (reference sequence). V gave up 1 base and J gave up 6 bases; unmatched junction bases: 0. The CDR3 is CAWSAGGEQYF. The CDR3 nucleotides read TGTGCCTGGAGTGCAGGGGGCGAGCAGTACTTC.

The rearrangement links TRBV30 to TRBJ1-4, with D possibly TRBD1 on 5 matching bases. This CDR3 spans 12 amino acids. Between the trimmed V and J ends, which lost 2 bases and 15 bases, there was a span of 16 bases. CDR1 GTSNPN and CDR2 SVGIG come from the germline V gene (reference sequence). The CDR3 loop reads CAWSTTPGTVFF. As DNA, the CDR3 is TGTGCCTGGAGTACTACACCCGGGACTGTGTTTTTT.

This clone was observed a single time. The CDR3 is CASSTGQPNTEAFF. CDR3 coding DNA: TGTGCCAGCAGCACCGGACAGCCGAACACTGAAGCTTTCTTT. The V and J genes are TRBV11-3 and TRBJ1-1; possible D gene TRBD1, 6 bases. Germline V lookup: CDR1 SGHNT, CDR2 YENEEA. The CDR3 loop spans 14 amino acids. Between the trimmed V and J ends, which lost 5 bases and 1 base, there was a span of 11 bases.

The V and J genes are TRBV18 and TRBJ1-1; tentatively, D is TRBD1 (5 bases). Germline V CDR1 and CDR2: KGHSH, LQKENI. The CDR3 extends over 12 amino acids. V was trimmed by 2 bases and J by 11 bases, leaving 12 bases between them. The CDR3 region is CASSPNRGGAFF. The CDR3 nucleotides are TGTGCCAGCTCACCAAATAGGGGTGGGGCTTTCTTT. Full variable domain (missing parts from reference TRBV18 and TRBJ1-1): NAGVMQNPRHLVRRRGQEARLRCSPMKGHSHVYWYRQLPEEGLKFMVYLQKENIIDESGMPKERFSAEFPKEGPSILRIQQVVRGDSAAYFCASSPNRGGAFFGQGTRLTVV.

The chain is built from TRBV4-3 and TRBJ2-3; 8 bases line up with TRBD2. Germline V CDR1 and CDR2: LGHNA, YSLEER. J lost 2 bases, V lost 2 bases, and 6 bases had no gene match. The CDR3 has 16 amino acids. The CDR3 region has the DNA TGCGCCAGCAGCCAACCAGGGCGGGAGGTCACAGATACGCAGTATTTT. Amino acids: CASSQPGREVTDTQYF.

In its sample, this clone was seen a few times. V usage is TRBV11-2 and J usage is TRBJ1-6, with D possibly TRBD1 on 5 matching bases. V dropped 4 bases and J dropped 6 bases, with 7 bases sitting between them. The CDR3 contains 13 residues. Germline-derived CDR1 and CDR2 are SGHAT and FQNNGV. The CDR3 DNA follows: TGTGCCAGCAGCTCCCAGGGTAATTCACCCCTCCACTTT. It yields the protein CASSSQGNSPLHF.

J is TRBJ1-2 and V is TRBV3-1 (or the pseudogene TRBV3-2); no firm D call. The CDR3 spans 12 residues. Germline loops: CDR1 LGHDT, CDR2 YNNKEL (reference sequence). V was clipped by 1 base and J by 10 bases, with 10 bases between them. The CDR3 protein is CASSQVEDSYTF. The DNA for the CDR3 is TGTGCCAGCAGCCAAGTAGAGGATTCCTACACCTTC.

The chain has TRBV2 and TRBJ1-1; D remains unclear. V gave up 8 bases and J gave up 11 bases, with 21 bases separating them. CDR3 size: 13 residues. Germline V gene lookup returns CDR1 SNHLY and CDR2 FYNNEI. CDR3: CASAGSFVRVAFF. In DNA form, the CDR3 reads TGTGCCAGCGCCGGGAGTTTCGTACGGGTGGCTTTCTTT.

For the CDR3, the DNA is TGCGCCAGCAGCCCCAGAGGTGGTGAAAAACTGTTTTTT. It codes for CASSPRGGEKLFF. The chain links TRBV5-1 to TRBJ1-4; D unresolved. V was shortened by 4 bases and J by 7 bases, with 11 bases between the two germline ends. The CDR3 is 13 amino acids. CDR1 SGHRS and CDR2 YFSETQ come from the germline V gene.

J is TRBJ2-5 and V is TRBV18, with 10 bases lining up with TRBD2. The ends lost 0 bases at V and 4 bases at J; junction bases unmatched: 11. The CDR3 spans 18 residues. Per germline, CDR1 KGHSH and CDR2 LQKENI. CDR3 loop: CASSPPRSSGRGGETQYF. The CDR3 coding sequence is TGTGCCAGCTCACCACCGAGGTCTAGCGGGAGAGGAGGAGAGACCCAGTACTTC.

This clone was seen more than once but under ten times. The V call is TRBV7-3, the J call TRBJ2-7, with TRBD2 as a possible D gene (6 bases). CDR1 is SGHTA, CDR2 FQGTGA, per germline. CDR3 length: 12 residues. Trimming removed 5 bases at V and 7 bases at J, with 12 bases between. This CDR3 is CASSGGTREQYF. The CDR3, as DNA: TGTGCCAGCAGCGGGGGGACTCGAGAGCAGTACTTC. The full variable domain, rest sourced from reference TRBV7-3 and TRBJ2-7, is GAGVSQTPSNKVTEKGKYVELRCDPISGHTALYWYRQSLGQGPEFLIYFQGTGAADDSGLPNDRFFAVRPEGSVSTLKIQRTERGDSAVYLCASSGGTREQYFGPGTRLTVT.

This chain uses TRBV5-1 with TRBJ2-1, with D perhaps TRBD2 (5 bases). The germline gives CDR1 SGHRS, CDR2 YFSETQ. The V end was cut by 0 bases, the J end by 2 bases, with 6 bases between. CDR3 length: 14 amino acids. The CDR3 sequence: CASSLDGTYNEQFF. As DNA, the CDR3 is TGCGCCAGCAGCTTGGACGGGACCTACAATGAGCAGTTCTTC.

This clone was detected once. V and J are TRBV28 and TRBJ2-7; 10 nucleotides match TRBD1. Trimming cost V 7 bases and J 5 bases; bases outside gene matches: 11. The CDR3 is 15 amino acids. CDR1 is MDHEN, CDR2 SYDVKM, per germline. The CDR3 DNA follows: TGTGCCAGCAACCTTCCGGGACAGGGGAGACACGAGCAGTACTTC. This sequence encodes CASNLPGQGRHEQYF.

This chain links TRBV2 with TRBJ2-3, with TRBD2 identical over 9 bases. From germline, CDR1 is SNHLY and CDR2 FYNNEI. The junction had 10 bases not matched to a gene; V was cut back by 7 bases and J by 2 bases. CDR3 length: 16 amino acids. CDR3 DNA sequence: TGTGCCAGCAAAAATGGACTAGCGAGGGCCACAGATACGCAGTATTTT. This sequence encodes CASKNGLARATDTQYF.

The gene calls are TRBV5-1 and TRBJ1-5; tentative D call: TRBD1 (6 bases). Per germline, CDR1 SGHRS and CDR2 YFSETQ. This CDR3 spans 15 amino acids. The V end lost 3 bases, the J end lost 6 bases, and 16 bases lay between the germline ends. The DNA of the CDR3 is TGCGCCAGCAGCTCAACAGGGATTCCAGGTCAGCCCCAGCATTTT. It translates to CASSSTGIPGQPQHF.

The V and J genes are TRBV3-1 (or the pseudogene TRBV3-2) and TRBJ2-5, with D hard to call. CDR3 length: 15 residues. CDR1 LGHDT and CDR2 YNNKEL come from the germline V gene (reference sequence). Trimming took off 4 bases at V and 1 base at J, with 13 bases between the two ends. This chain's CDR3 is CASSPSRGVQETQYF. DNA of the CDR3: TGTGCCAGCAGCCCCTCGAGAGGTGTCCAAGAGACCCAGTACTTC.

J is TRBJ2-2 and V is TRBV7-9, with 13 bases identical to TRBD2. Trimming took 7 bases from V and 5 from J; bases not matched to a gene: 7. The CDR3 runs 16 residues. The germline V gene encodes CDR1 SEHNR and CDR2 FQNEAQ (reference sequence). CDR3 sequence: CASTQRGLAGTGELFF. In DNA form, the CDR3 reads TGTGCCAGCACCCAGAGGGGACTAGCGGGAACCGGGGAGCTGTTTTTT.

The chain has TRBV6-1 and TRBJ1-2; D remains ambiguous. The CDR3 covers 16 residues. V was trimmed by 8 bases and J by 5 bases, leaving 24 bases between them. The germline gives CDR1 MNHNS, CDR2 SASEGT. CDR3 sequence (DNA): TGTGCCAGCGGTGCAACAGCCCTCCTCAAATTATATGGCTACACCTTC. Translating it yields CASGATALLKLYGYTF.

The genes are TRBV5-1 and TRBJ1-2, with 8 bases aligning to TRBD1. Germline CDR1 and CDR2: SGHRS and YFSETQ. The ends lost 4 bases at V and 1 base at J; junction bases unmatched: 6. The CDR3 runs to 15 residues. CDR3 nucleotides: TGCGCCAGCAGCAAAACAGGGGGGCTTAACTATGGCTACACCTTC. This sequence encodes CASSKTGGLNYGYTF.

The chain joins TRBV6-2 or TRBV6-3 to TRBJ1-5; D call uncertain. The V end was cut by 2 bases, the J end by 5 bases, with 10 bases between. Germline V gives CDR1 MNHEY, CDR2 SVGEGT. This CDR3 is 14 amino acids long. Here the CDR3 DNA reads TGTGCCAGCAGTTACACCCTAGGCGATCAGCCCCAGCATTTT. Translating it yields CASSYTLGDQPQHF.

The chain carries TRBV2 and TRBJ1-2; a possible D gene is TRBD1 (6 bases). The CDR3 is made up of 13 amino acids. The germline V gene encodes CDR1 SNHLY and CDR2 FYNNEI. V shed 7 bases and J shed 8 bases, with 17 bases lying between them. For the CDR3, the DNA is TGTGCCAGCAACAGGGAAAGCTTAGGGGGCTACACCTTC. Encoded protein: CASNRESLGGYTF.